Below, 11 T cell receptor beta chains from the same sample are listed, as sequenced in a study of shared clonotypes between healthy human individuals. TCRdb keeps only in-frame clones here, not all; method: immunoSEQ multiplex PCR. The top ten hold 20% to 25% of the sample, which has 95,000 to 120,000 clones, more than 65% seen once. The material sequenced was memory CD8+ T cells sorted from blood. The subset here: CD45RO+ cells pooled with CCR7-negative TemRA cells. The receptors derive from a woman aged 25 to 39 in good health.

Concerning this clone: The same CDR3 arises from other DNA sequences in this sample as well. The chain couples TRBV5-4 to TRBJ1-4, with D tentatively TRBD1 (5 bases). Looked up from germline, CDR1 is SGHNT and CDR2 is YYREEE (reference sequence). Trimming took 0 bases from V and 8 from J, leaving 8 bases between them. The CDR3 has 13 amino acids. The CDR3 DNA reads TGTGCCAGCAGCTTGGAGACAGACGAAAAACTGTTTTTT. It yields the protein CASSLETDEKLFF.

The chain combines TRBV28 with TRBJ2-1; 11 bases are shared with TRBD2. Trimming at V came to 5 bases and at J to 10 bases, leaving 13 bases not matched to a gene. The CDR3 contains 16 residues. The germline CDR1 and CDR2 sequences are MDHEN and SYDVKM. In DNA form, the CDR3 reads TGTGCCAGCAGTCTCCTTCGGGGGGGACTAGCGGTAGAGCAGTTCTTC. Amino acids: CASSLLRGGLAVEQFF.

The rearrangement joins TRBV25-1 to TRBJ2-1, with D perhaps TRBD1 or TRBD2 (7 bases each). V lost 4 bases, J lost 3 bases, and 13 bases lay in between. Germline CDR1 reads MGHDK; CDR2 reads SYGVNS. This CDR3 region has 15 residues. The CDR3 protein is CASSGQGGVYNEQFF. The CDR3 nucleotides are TGTGCCAGCAGTGGACAGGGAGGGGTCTACAATGAGCAGTTCTTC. The whole variable domain, remainder taken from reference TRBV25-1 and TRBJ2-1, is EADIYQTPRYLVIGTGKKITLECSQTMGHDKMYWYQQDPGMELHLIHYSYGVNSTEKGDLSSESTVSRIRTEHFPLTLESARPSHTSQYLCASSGQGGVYNEQFFGPGTRLTVL.

Remarks on this clone: The sample contains more than one DNA sequence encoding this CDR3. The rearrangement joins TRBV7-9 to TRBJ1-1; TRBD1 is a possible D gene (6 bases). V was pared by 1 base and J by 5 bases, with 14 bases between. CDR3 length: 15 residues. Germline V gives CDR1 SEHNR, CDR2 FQNEAQ (reference sequence). CDR3 loop: CASSLVSQGITEAFF. CDR3 coding DNA: TGTGCCAGCAGCTTAGTATCCCAGGGGATTACTGAAGCTTTCTTT.

This clone was counted at least ten times. This rearrangement joins TRBV25-1 to TRBJ2-7; D possibly corresponds to TRBD1 (6 bases). V was pared by 5 bases and J by 5 bases, with 19 bases between. Germline-derived CDR1 and CDR2 are MGHDK and SYGVNS. The CDR3 contains 15 residues. Written as DNA, the CDR3 is TGTGCCAGCAGTAGTGGACAGCTACCCCCCAACGAGCAGTACTTC. Residues: CASSSGQLPPNEQYF.

The rearrangement uses TRBV28 and TRBJ1-2, with a tentative D call TRBD1 (5 bases). V was trimmed by 6 bases and J by 5 bases, leaving 16 bases between them. Germline V gives CDR1 MDHEN, CDR2 SYDVKM. CDR3 size: 14 residues. In nucleotides, the CDR3 is TGTGCCAGCAGCCCCCCCGGGGCAGGATATGGCTACACCTTC. This gives the protein CASSPPGAGYGYTF.

This chain joins TRBV6-5 and TRBJ2-7; maybe TRBD2 (5 bases). This CDR3 spans 14 amino acids. The germline V gene encodes CDR1 MNHEY and CDR2 SVGAGI. The V end was cut by 0 bases, the J end by 3 bases, with 9 bases between. CDR3 sequence: CASSYSEEGYEQYF. The CDR3 DNA follows: TGTGCCAGCAGTTACTCCGAAGAGGGCTACGAGCAGTACTTC.

The rearrangement uses TRBV5-4 and TRBJ2-1, with D uncertain. Germline V CDR1 and CDR2: SGHNT, YYREEE (reference sequence). This CDR3 is built from 14 residues. V gave up 0 bases and J gave up 6 bases, with 10 bases separating them. Here the CDR3 DNA reads TGTGCCAGCAGCTTGGGGCTCCCCACCAATGAGCAGTTCTTC. This translates into CASSLGLPTNEQFF.

The V gene is TRBV7-9, the J gene TRBJ2-1, with D possibly matching TRBD2 (5 bases). Per the germline V gene, CDR1 is SEHNR and CDR2 is FQNEAQ (reference sequence). The V gene lost 1 base and the J gene lost 7 bases, with 11 bases spanning the gap. This CDR3 comprises 14 residues. The CDR3, as DNA: TGTGCCAGCAGCTTAGAACGGACGGGGAATGAGCAGTTCTTC. Translated, it gives CASSLERTGNEQFF.

This clone was detected once. The sample carries other DNA sequences with the same CDR3. This rearrangement joins TRBV28 to TRBJ1-5; 9 positions match TRBD1. Germline assignment: CDR1 MDHEN and CDR2 SYDVKM. V lost 6 bases, J lost 4 bases, and 4 bases stayed unmatched. The CDR3 sequence is 14 residues long. The CDR3 DNA follows: TGTGCCAGCAGCTCGGGACAGGGTAATCAGCCCCAGCATTTT. Translated: CASSSGQGNQPQHF.

The sample holds one count of this clone. The V and J genes are TRBV5-5 and TRBJ1-2, with 10 positions matching TRBD1. The V gene's germline CDR1 is SGHKS and CDR2 YYEKEE (reference sequence). The V and J ends lost 6 bases and 4 bases, in that order; junction bases with no gene match: 9. This CDR3 is built from 15 residues. The DNA of the CDR3 is TGTGCCAGCATGCCCCTCGGGACAGGGGCCTATGGCTACACCTTC. Protein product: CASMPLGTGAYGYTF.